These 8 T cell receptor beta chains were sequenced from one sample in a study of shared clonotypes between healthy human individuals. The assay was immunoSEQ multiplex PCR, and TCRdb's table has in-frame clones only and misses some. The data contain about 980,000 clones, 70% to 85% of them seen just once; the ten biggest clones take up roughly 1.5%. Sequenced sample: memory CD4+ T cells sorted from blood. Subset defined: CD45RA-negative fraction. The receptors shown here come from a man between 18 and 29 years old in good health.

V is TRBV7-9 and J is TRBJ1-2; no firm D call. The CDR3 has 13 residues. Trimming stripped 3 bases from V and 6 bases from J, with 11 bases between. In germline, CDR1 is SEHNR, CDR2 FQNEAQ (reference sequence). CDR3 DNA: TGTGCCAGCAGCTTTTGGTGGGGAGATGGCTACACCTTC. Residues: CASSFWWGDGYTF.

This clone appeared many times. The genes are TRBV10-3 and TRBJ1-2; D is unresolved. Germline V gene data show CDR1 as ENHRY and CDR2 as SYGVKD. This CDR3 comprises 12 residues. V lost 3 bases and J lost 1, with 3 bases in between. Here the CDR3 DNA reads TGTGCCATCAGTGACGTTAACTATGGCTACACCTTC. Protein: CAISDVNYGYTF.

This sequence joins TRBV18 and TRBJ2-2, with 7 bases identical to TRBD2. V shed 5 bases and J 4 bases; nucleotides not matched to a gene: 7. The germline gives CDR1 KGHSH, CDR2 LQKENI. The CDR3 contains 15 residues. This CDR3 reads CASSTDLAGTGELFF. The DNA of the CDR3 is TGTGCCAGCTCAACGGACTTAGCGGGCACCGGGGAGCTGTTTTTT.

CDR3: CASSELGAYEQYF. CDR3 nucleotides: TGTGCCAGCAGTGAATTGGGAGCCTACGAGCAGTACTTC. The V gene is TRBV6-1, the J gene TRBJ2-7; possible D gene TRBD2, 5 bases. CDR3 size: 13 residues. V lost 2 bases to trimming and J lost 2 bases, with 7 bases between them. Germline values: CDR1 MNHNS, CDR2 SASEGT.

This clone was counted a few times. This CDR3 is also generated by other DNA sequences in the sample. CDR3 amino acids: CASSENLQGGYGYTF. In DNA, the CDR3 is TGTGCCAGCAGTGAGAACCTACAGGGGGGGTATGGCTACACCTTC. The chain links TRBV6-1 to TRBJ1-2; 8 bases agree with TRBD1. With V trimmed by 3 bases and J by 5 bases, 8 bases remained unmatched. CDR3 length equals 15 residues. Germline CDR1 MNHNS, CDR2 SASEGT.

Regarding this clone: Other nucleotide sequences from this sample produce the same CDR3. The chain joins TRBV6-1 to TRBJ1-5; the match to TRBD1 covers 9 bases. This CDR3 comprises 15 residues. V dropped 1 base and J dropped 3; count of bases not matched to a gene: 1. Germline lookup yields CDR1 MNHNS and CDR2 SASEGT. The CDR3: CASSEGQGDNQPQHF. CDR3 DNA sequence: TGTGCCAGCAGTGAAGGACAGGGGGACAATCAGCCCCAGCATTTT.

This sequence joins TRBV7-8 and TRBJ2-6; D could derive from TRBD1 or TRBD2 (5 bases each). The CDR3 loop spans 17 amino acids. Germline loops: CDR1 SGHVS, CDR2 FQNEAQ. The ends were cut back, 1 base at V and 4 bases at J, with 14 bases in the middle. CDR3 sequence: CASSLVGVSGGANVLTF. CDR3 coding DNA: TGTGCCAGCAGCTTAGTGGGGGTCTCAGGAGGGGCCAACGTCCTGACTTTC.

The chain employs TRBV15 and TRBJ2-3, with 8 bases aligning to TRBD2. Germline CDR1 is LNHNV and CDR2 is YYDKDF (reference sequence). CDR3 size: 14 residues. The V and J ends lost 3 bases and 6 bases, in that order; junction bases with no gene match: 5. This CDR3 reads CATSSGLARDTQYF. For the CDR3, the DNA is TGTGCCACCAGCAGCGGACTAGCCAGGGATACGCAGTATTTT. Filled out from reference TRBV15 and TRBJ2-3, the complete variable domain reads DAMVIQNPRYQVTQFGKPVTLSCSQTLNHNVMYWYQQKSSQAPKLLFHYYDKDFNNEADTPDNFQSRRPNTSFCFLDIRSPGLGDTAMYLCATSSGLARDTQYFGPGTRLTVL.